Each of the 24 T cell receptor beta chains below was sequenced from the same sample in a study of cytotoxic CD8 clonotypes in ibrutinib-treated CLL. This table comes from immunoSEQ multiplex PCR, and its TCRdb copy is limited to in-frame clones, with some not included. This repertoire shows 150,000 to 200,000 clones, about 88% found once; its top ten account for around 3%. Sequenced material: PBMCs, taken at disease progression, from a patient treated with ibrutinib. The receptors originated from a human donor with chronic lymphocytic leukemia.

The J gene is TRBJ2-7, the V gene TRBV5-8, with a weak D call TRBD2 (5 bases). Per the germline V gene, CDR1 is SGHTS and CDR2 is YDEGEE. The CDR3 consists of 12 residues. V was trimmed by 0 bases and J by 10 bases, leaving 11 bases between them. This chain's CDR3 is CASSLVGDSQYF. CDR3 coding DNA: TGTGCCAGCAGCTTGGTCGGGGATTCTCAGTACTTC.

The gene calls are TRBV5-6 and TRBJ1-2; weak D call: TRBD1 (5 bases). The ends were cut back, 5 bases at V and 7 bases at J, with 9 bases in the middle. This CDR3 spans 11 amino acids. Germline V gene sequence: CDR1 SGHDT, CDR2 YYEEEE. The CDR3 here is CASSIRGGYTF. CDR3 bases: TGTGCCAGCAGTATAAGGGGTGGCTACACCTTC. Drawing the rest from reference TRBV5-6 and TRBJ1-2, the complete variable domain is DAGVTQSPTHLIKTRGQQVTLRCSPKSGHDTVSWYQQALGQGPQFIFQYYEEEERQRGNFPDRFSGHQFPNYSSELNVNALLLGDSALYLCASSIRGGYTFGSGTRLTVV.

This clone has just a few counts. Other nucleotide sequences from this sample produce the same CDR3. This chain connects TRBV9 to TRBJ2-1; TRBD2 matches at 7 bases. The CDR3 covers 16 residues. Germline lookup yields CDR1 SGDLS and CDR2 YYNGEE. The junction had 5 bases not matched to a gene; V was cut back by 2 bases and J by 0 bases. The CDR3 is CASSVLGGSSYNEQFF. The CDR3 DNA reads as TGTGCCAGCAGCGTCTTGGGGGGGAGCTCCTACAATGAGCAGTTCTTC.

The chain employs TRBV7-9 and TRBJ1-1; TRBD1 matches 10 bases. CDR1 is SEHNR, CDR2 FQNEAQ, per germline (reference sequence). With 5 bases clipped from V and 6 bases from J, the junction kept 6 bases outside the gene matches. The CDR3 length is 14 residues. CDR3 region: CASSVGQGSAEAFF. The CDR3 DNA reads TGTGCCAGCAGCGTGGGACAGGGGAGCGCTGAAGCTTTCTTT.

V gene TRBV5-4 combines with J gene TRBJ1-5, with D possibly TRBD1 on 5 matching bases. Germline loops: CDR1 SGHNT, CDR2 YYREEE (reference sequence). This CDR3 is built from 14 residues. V was clipped by 4 bases and J by 0 bases, with 8 bases between them. CDR3: CASSTDSSNQPQHF. The CDR3 DNA sequence: TGTGCCAGCAGCACCGACAGTAGCAATCAGCCCCAGCATTTT.

This sequence joins TRBV15 and TRBJ2-7; no clear D gene. Germline V gene sequence: CDR1 LNHNV, CDR2 YYDKDF (reference sequence). V dropped 7 bases and J dropped 3 bases, with 19 bases sitting between them. The CDR3 runs 15 residues. The CDR3 bases are TGTGCCACCACCTCTCTATTTGATGGCGTCTACGAGCAGTACTTC. This encodes CATTSLFDGVYEQYF.

V gene TRBV18 combines with J gene TRBJ2-4; perhaps TRBD1 as D (6 bases). Germline values: CDR1 KGHSH, CDR2 LQKENI. There are 18 residues in the CDR3. The V end lost 6 bases, the J end lost 9 bases, and 30 bases lay between the germline ends. This CDR3 is CASSATSGTSRFAGIQYF. CDR3 DNA: TGTGCCAGCTCCGCGACGTCTGGGACATCCCGTTTCGCTGGCATTCAGTACTTC.

The chain employs TRBV19 and TRBJ2-1; D may be TRBD2 (6 bases). Germline loops: CDR1 LNHDA, CDR2 SQIVND (reference sequence). The CDR3 runs to 14 residues. Trimming pared 10 bases from V and 6 bases from J, leaving 19 bases between. DNA for the CDR3: TGTGCCACAACATGGGGGGACCCTCTCAATGAGCAGTTCTTC. This translates into CATTWGDPLNEQFF.

This rearrangement joins TRBV19 to TRBJ1-2, with 9 nucleotides matching TRBD1. V gave up 9 bases and J gave up 3 bases; unmatched junction bases: 5. The CDR3 runs to 13 residues. Germline lookup yields CDR1 LNHDA and CDR2 SQIVND (reference sequence). The CDR3 is CASRQGVDYGYTF. CDR3 DNA sequence: TGTGCCAGCCGACAGGGGGTGGACTATGGCTACACCTTC.

The V and J genes are TRBV19 and TRBJ2-2; maybe TRBD2 (5 bases). The CDR3 consists of 13 residues. Looked up from germline, CDR1 is LNHDA and CDR2 is SQIVND (reference sequence). V was clipped by 6 bases and J by 5 bases, with 10 bases between them. The CDR3 DNA sequence: TGTGCCAGTAGGGGGAGTGGGACCGGGGAGCTGTTTTTT. This codes for CASRGSGTGELFF.

The genes are TRBV5-1 and TRBJ2-5; D is perhaps TRBD1 or TRBD2 (5 bases each). This CDR3 contains 15 residues. Deletions cut 2 bases from V and 0 bases from J, with 11 bases between. Germline values: CDR1 SGHRS, CDR2 YFSETQ. The CDR3 DNA sequence: TGCGCCAGCAGCTTTGGGACCGCATACCAAGAGACCCAGTACTTC. It translates to CASSFGTAYQETQYF.

V usage is TRBV6-1 and J usage is TRBJ1-2, with TRBD1 identical over 7 bases. The CDR3 extends over 13 amino acids. CDR1 and CDR2 from the germline V gene are MNHNS and SASEGT. V was clipped by 4 bases and J by 4 bases; unmatched bases: 3. The CDR3 nucleotides are TGTGCCAGCAGTGGACAGGGTCCCTATGGCTACACCTTC. Its translation is CASSGQGPYGYTF.

V gene TRBV27 combines with J gene TRBJ1-2, with D hard to call. The V gene's germline CDR1 is MNHEY and CDR2 SMNVEV (reference sequence). The V end lost 3 bases, the J end lost 0 bases, and 17 bases lay between the germline ends. The CDR3 consists of 17 residues. This CDR3 is CASSFTAQARSNYGYTF. Here the CDR3 DNA reads TGTGCCAGCAGTTTCACTGCCCAGGCTAGATCTAACTATGGCTACACCTTC.

The V and J genes are TRBV27 and TRBJ1-2; the match to TRBD1 covers 7 bases. Germline V gene sequence: CDR1 MNHEY, CDR2 SMNVEV (reference sequence). This CDR3 has 13 residues. With V trimmed by 8 bases and J by 1 base, 4 bases remained unmatched. The CDR3 loop is CASRDSNNYGYTF. CDR3 bases: TGTGCCAGCCGGGACAGTAATAACTATGGCTACACCTTC.

This rearrangement joins TRBV9 to TRBJ2-2, with D perhaps matching TRBD2 (5 bases). The V end lost 0 bases, the J end lost 7 bases, and 10 bases lay between the germline ends. Per the germline V gene, CDR1 is SGDLS and CDR2 is YYNGEE. This CDR3 contains 14 residues. The CDR3 bases are TGTGCCAGCAGCGTAGTAGATCGGGGCGGGGAGCTGTTTTTT. It encodes CASSVVDRGGELFF.

The chain recombines TRBV30 with TRBJ1-1, with TRBD1 matching over 7 bases. V lost 2 bases to trimming and J lost 6 bases; unmatched junction nucleotides: 6. The germline gives CDR1 GTSNPN, CDR2 SVGIG (reference sequence). The CDR3 is 13 residues long. The CDR3 DNA follows: TGTGCCTGGAGTTTCAGGACAGGCTCTGAAGCTTTCTTT. Residues: CAWSFRTGSEAFF.

A single count supports this clone. The chain is built from TRBV19 and TRBJ2-7, with unresolved D. Germline CDR1 LNHDA, CDR2 SQIVND (reference sequence). V was shortened by 1 base and J by 4 bases, with 5 bases between the two germline ends. The CDR3 is 12 residues long. The CDR3 DNA follows: TGTGCCAGTAGTATAGCCGGATACGAGCAGTACTTC. Its translation: CASSIAGYEQYF.

This clone was counted only a few times. V gene TRBV6-5 combines with J gene TRBJ1-5; no definite D call. The CDR3 spans 13 residues. The germline V gene has CDR1 MNHEY and CDR2 SVGAGI. Trimming shortened V by 2 bases and J by 5 bases, and 7 bases separated the two germline ends. This CDR3 is CASSYTVDQPQHF. CDR3 coding DNA: TGTGCCAGCAGTTACACCGTTGATCAGCCCCAGCATTTT.

This chain links TRBV6-5 with TRBJ1-1; the D gene is possibly TRBD1 (5 bases). The CDR3 loop spans 13 amino acids. Per germline, CDR1 MNHEY and CDR2 SVGAGI. V lost 8 bases and J 3 bases, leaving 13 bases between the germline ends. CDR3 sequence: CASFRGVYTEAFF. CDR3 sequence (DNA): TGTGCCAGCTTTAGGGGCGTTTACACTGAAGCTTTCTTT.

The chain carries TRBV5-1 and TRBJ2-5; 10 bases align to TRBD2. The germline CDR1 and CDR2 sequences are SGHRS and YFSETQ. The V gene end was trimmed by 2 bases and the J gene end by 5 bases; junction bases not matched to a gene: 6. The CDR3 extends over 15 amino acids. The CDR3 DNA reads TGCGCCAGCAGCTTTGAGCGGGAGGGGACGGAGACCCAGTACTTC. Translation: CASSFEREGTETQYF.

V gene TRBV19 combines with J gene TRBJ2-5, with 16 bases identical to TRBD2. J was trimmed by 5 bases and V by 3 bases; bases with no gene match: 15. CDR3 length: 20 residues. Germline assignment: CDR1 LNHDA and CDR2 SQIVND (reference sequence). In DNA form, the CDR3 reads TGTGCCAGTAGTATTAAACCGGGACTAGCGGGAGGGAGGCCTCGGGAGACCCAGTACTTC. Encoded protein: CASSIKPGLAGGRPRETQYF.

The V gene is TRBV7-3, the J gene TRBJ2-3; 10 nucleotides align to TRBD2. Germline CDR1 reads SGHTA; CDR2 reads FQGTGA. This CDR3 contains 15 residues. Trimming removed 8 bases from V and 6 bases from J; junction bases left unmatched: 11. CDR3 amino acids: CASRAGGTSGDTQYF. Written as DNA, the CDR3 is TGTGCCAGCCGAGCGGGAGGGACATCAGGGGATACGCAGTATTTT.

V and J are TRBV7-8 and TRBJ1-4, with D possibly being TRBD1 (6 bases). Germline CDR1 is SGHVS and CDR2 is FQNEAQ. The CDR3 sequence is 16 residues long. The V and J ends lost 0 bases and 7 bases respectively, with 15 bases between them. The CDR3 DNA follows: TGTGCCAGCAGCTTAGCGCGAGGACAGCGAAGTGAAAAACTGTTTTTT. Amino acids: CASSLARGQRSEKLFF.

V is TRBV11-2 and J is TRBJ1-5; TRBD1 is a possible D gene (5 bases). This CDR3 region has 14 residues. Per the germline V gene, CDR1 is SGHAT and CDR2 is FQNNGV. Deletions cut 4 bases from V and 0 bases from J, with 7 bases between. CDR3 coding DNA: TGTGCCAGCAGCTCAACAGGTAGCAATCAGCCCCAGCATTTT. Translated, it gives CASSSTGSNQPQHF. Combining the CDR3 with reference TRBV11-2 and TRBJ1-5 gives the whole variable domain EAGVAQSPRYKIIEKRQSVAFWCNPISGHATLYWYQQILGQGPKLLIQFQNNGVVDDSQLPKDRFSAERLKGVDSTLKIQPAKLEDSAVYLCASSSTGSNQPQHFGDGTRLSIL.